This TCR beta chain was captured by sequencing in a study of shared clonotypes between healthy human individuals. On the study more broadly: The plates for each donor numbered three CD4 naive, three CD4 memory, two CD8 naive and one CD8 memory.

Sequenced by immunoSEQ multiplex PCR; TCRdb stores in-frame clones only, minus some. The repertoire has about 980,000 clones, 70% to 85% of them found once; the top ten carry around 1.4%. Sequences were obtained from memory CD4+ T cells sorted from blood. As to subset: CD45RA-negative fraction. This receptor was obtained from a man aged 18-30 years in good health.

CDR3 sequence reads: CASSQTGTASYEQYF. CDR3 nucleotide sequence: TGCGCCAGCAGCCAGACCGGGACTGCCTCCTACGAGCAGTACTTC. The gene calls are TRBV4-3 and TRBJ2-7; D possibly corresponds to TRBD2 (6 bases). This CDR3 region has 15 residues. Trimming pared 3 bases from V and 0 bases from J, leaving 12 bases between. Germline V gene data show CDR1 as LGHNA and CDR2 as YSLEER.